The T cell receptor beta chain described here comes from a study of molecular identifiers for immune sequencing clone quantification. About the study: Replicate experiments divided RNA from 20,000 or 100,000 naive CD8 cells into five parts and sequenced four. Study conclusions and caveats: For effector cells, clones above 20 RNA copies held over 99% of molecules; for naive cells, under 1%.

The authors built bulk TCR libraries by previously described methods with listed TCR primers. TCRdb ran MiXCR on the PCR reads and lists one entry per CDR3 protein. The table lists over 600,000 distinct CDR3 sequences, 15% to 20% of them singletons. Concerning this clonotype itself: What it recognizes is unknown.

With RNA at 10%, 30% or 50%, naive CD8 libraries came from around 20,000 to 1,000,000 sorted cells. This CDR3 has 16 amino acids. The TCR originated in a human donor in good health. Some libraries in this study had Jurkat cell RNA spiked in. The source material was naive CD8+ T cells from blood, with Jurkat cell RNA spiked in. Subset: FACS-sorted CD8+CD4-CCR7+CD45RA+ naive T cells. The rearrangement joins TRBV3-2 to TRBJ2-7; the D call in the table, TRBD1, was not verified against the DNA. TRBV3-2 is annotated as a pseudogene. CDR3 DNA: TGTGCCAGCAGAGACCAACAGGGGGGATTCGCCTACGAGCAGTACTTC. As protein: CASRDQQGGFAYEQYF.